The 21 T cell receptor beta chains below all came from one sample that was sequenced in a study of blood T cells in healthy people across ages. Combining a sample-barcoded 5' primer with a J-beta primer mix, a second PCR ran for roughly 7 to 11 cycles. TCRdb called the 5' RACE reads again in MiXCR, with one record for every CDR3 protein. The profile shows around 1,900,000 distinct CDR3 sequences, 39% of them singletons. Sequencing used blood. All receptors come from a human donor in good health.

The table lists this clonotype with a few counts. The chain recombines TRBV5-1 with TRBJ2-5; 8 nucleotides match TRBD1. The CDR3 is 15 residues long. V was pared by 0 bases and J by 5 bases, with 6 bases of the junction left unmatched. Germline V gene lookup returns CDR1 SGHRS and CDR2 YFSETQ. The CDR3 DNA follows: TGCGCCAGCAGCTTGGACGTCAGGGGGCCGGAGACCCAGTACTTC. Its translation: CASSLDVRGPETQYF.

The chain has TRBV7-3 and TRBJ2-3; 9 bases fit TRBD1. Germline V lookup: CDR1 SGHTA, CDR2 FQGTGA. V dropped 1 base and J dropped 3; count of bases not matched to a gene: 8. The CDR3 runs 17 residues. CDR3 coding DNA: TGTGCCAGCAGCTTAAGGTCTCGGACAGGGGTAACAGATACGCAGTATTTT. Protein: CASSLRSRTGVTDTQYF.

A few counts support this clonotype. This sequence joins TRBV7-2 and TRBJ2-1; D is unresolved. V lost 4 bases, J lost 2 bases, and 12 bases lay in between. Germline V gene lookup returns CDR1 SGHTA and CDR2 FQGNSA. The CDR3 sequence is 15 residues long. This CDR3 is CASSSEPRPYNEQFF. CDR3 DNA sequence: TGTGCCAGCAGCTCCGAACCACGGCCCTACAATGAGCAGTTCTTC. The full variable domain, its missing parts supplied by reference TRBV7-2 and TRBJ2-1, is GAGVSQSPSNKVTEKGKDVELRCDPISGHTALYWYRQSLGQGLEFLIYFQGNSAPDKSGLPSDRFSAERTGGSVSTLTIQRTQQEDSAVYLCASSSEPRPYNEQFFGPGTRLTVL.

CDR3 loop: CASSLVGGADQPQHF. The CDR3, as DNA: TGTGCCAGCAGCTTAGTGGGGGGGGCGGATCAGCCCCAGCATTTT. The rearrangement uses TRBV7-9 and TRBJ1-5; TRBD1 might be the D (6 bases). Germline-derived CDR1 and CDR2 are SEHNR and FQNEAQ (reference sequence). The V and J ends lost 1 base and 5 bases respectively, with 12 bases between them. This CDR3 has 15 residues. Using reference TRBV7-9 and TRBJ1-5 for the parts outside the CDR3, the full variable domain is DTGVSQNPRHKITKRGQNVTFRCDPISEHNRLYWYRQTLGQGPEFLTYFQNEAQLEKSRLLSDRFSAERPKGSFSTLEIQRTEQGDSAMYLCASSLVGGADQPQHFGDGTRLSIL.

The V gene is TRBV24-1, the J gene TRBJ1-5, with TRBD2 as a possible D gene (5 bases). Near its end, the DNA agrees better with TRBJ2-3, so the J call may be wrong. The CDR3 consists of 15 residues. The germline V gene has CDR1 KGHDR and CDR2 SFDVKD. The CDR3 DNA follows: TGTGCCACCAGTGACGTAAGAGGGTCAGGCCAGCCCCAGTATTTT. Its translation: CATSDVRGSGQPQYF.

This chain joins TRBV25-1 and TRBJ1-5; D not certain. CDR1 is MGHDK and CDR2 is SYGVNS in the germline V gene. The CDR3 is made up of 17 amino acids. V lost 8 bases and J lost 4, with 24 bases in between. The CDR3 reads CASSRNEVHPSNQPQHF. The CDR3 DNA sequence: TGTGCCAGCTCCCGGAATGAGGTGCACCCCAGTAATCAGCCCCAGCATTTT. The variable domain in full, with the rest retrieved from reference TRBV25-1 and TRBJ1-5, is EADIYQTPRYLVIGTGKKITLECSQTMGHDKMYWYQQDPGMELHLIHYSYGVNSTEKGDLSSESTVSRIRTEHFPLTLESARPSHTSQYLCASSRNEVHPSNQPQHFGDGTRLSIL.

In nucleotides, the CDR3 is TGTGCCATCAGTGACTTAGCCTACGAGCAGTACTTC. Translating it yields CAISDLAYEQYF. The V gene is TRBV10-3, the J gene TRBJ2-7; D is unresolved. V was cut by 3 bases and J by 2 bases, with 5 bases left in between. The CDR3 length is 12 residues. Germline assignment: CDR1 ENHRY and CDR2 SYGVKD.

The chain links TRBV24-1 to TRBJ2-3; TRBD1 might be the D (6 bases). Per the germline V gene, CDR1 is KGHDR and CDR2 is SFDVKD. CDR3 size: 15 residues. V was trimmed by 4 bases and J by 6 bases, leaving 16 bases between them. CDR3: CATSEVGGTGDTQYF. Written as DNA, the CDR3 is TGTGCCACCAGTGAAGTAGGGGGAACGGGGGATACGCAGTATTTT.

The genes are TRBV10-3 and TRBJ1-4; 9 bases fit TRBD1. Looked up from germline, CDR1 is ENHRY and CDR2 is SYGVKD. With 3 bases clipped from V and 7 bases from J, the junction kept 18 bases outside the gene matches. The CDR3 is 19 amino acids. The CDR3 nucleotides are TGTGCCATCAGTGACCTCCCGGGACAGGGTCAGTTGGGAGGTGAAAAACTGTTTTTT. Translation: CAISDLPGQGQLGGEKLFF.

The J gene is TRBJ1-2, the V gene TRBV9, with a weak D call TRBD1 (6 bases). The CDR3 has 14 amino acids. Trimming shortened V by 2 bases and J by 3 bases, and 11 bases separated the two germline ends. Germline lookup yields CDR1 SGDLS and CDR2 YYNGEE. Written as DNA, the CDR3 is TGTGCCAGCAGCGTCGAGGGACACGACTATGGCTACACCTTC. As protein: CASSVEGHDYGYTF.

The chain links TRBV7-2 to TRBJ2-3, with a tentative D call TRBD2 (5 bases). There are 16 residues in the CDR3. V was clipped by 10 bases and J by 0 bases, with 20 bases between them. CDR1 is SGHTA, CDR2 FQGNSA, per germline. The CDR3 region is CATPPGESLSTDTQYF. As DNA, the CDR3 is TGTGCCACCCCCCCTGGGGAGAGTCTTAGCACAGATACGCAGTATTTT.

This clonotype occurred a few times. The gene calls are TRBV29-1 and TRBJ2-7, with TRBD1 matching over 9 bases. The CDR3 runs 13 residues. J lost 3 bases, V lost 4 bases, and 4 bases had no gene match. Germline assignment: CDR1 SQVTM and CDR2 ANQGSEA. CDR3 protein: CSVGGQGCYEQYF. In DNA, the CDR3 is TGCAGCGTTGGAGGACAGGGGTGCTACGAGCAGTACTTC.

This chain joins TRBV7-9 and TRBJ2-2; TRBD1 agrees at 7 bases. The V segment lost 5 bases and the J segment 1 base; nucleotides outside the gene matches: 10. The CDR3 has 17 residues. The V gene's germline CDR1 is SEHNR and CDR2 FQNEAQ (reference sequence). The CDR3 reads CASSLQPTGKNTGELFF. DNA of the CDR3: TGTGCCAGCAGCCTTCAACCGACAGGGAAGAACACCGGGGAGCTGTTTTTT.

About this clonotype itself: A much larger clone lies one base from this, so it may be a read error. V usage is TRBV29-1 and J usage is TRBJ2-7, with D possibly being TRBD1 (6 bases). Trimming pared 7 bases from V and 4 bases from J, leaving 20 bases between. Per the germline V gene, CDR1 is SQVTM and CDR2 is ANQGSEA. This CDR3 is built from 14 residues. CDR3 bases: TGCAGCGGTGGGCAGGGGACCCCAGGATACGAGCAGTACTTC. Translation gives CSGGQGTPGYEQYF.

The chain joins TRBV20-1 to TRBJ1-1, with D unresolved. CDR1 DFQATT and CDR2 SNEGSKA come from the germline V gene (reference sequence). There are 13 residues in the CDR3. V lost 5 bases and J 2 bases, leaving 12 bases between the germline ends. For the CDR3, the DNA is TGCAGTGCTGCTAGAAACCTCAACACTGAAGCTTTCTTT. Residues: CSAARNLNTEAFF.

V usage is TRBV9 and J usage is TRBJ1-4; weak D call: TRBD1 (6 bases). Germline V CDR1 and CDR2: SGDLS, YYNGEE. V shed 4 bases and J shed 8 bases, with 24 bases lying between them. The CDR3 has 17 amino acids. The CDR3 reads CASSQHAVSVGGEKLFF. As DNA, the CDR3 is TGTGCCAGCAGCCAGCACGCGGTCAGTGTAGGGGGGGAAAAACTGTTTTTT.

The chain employs TRBV18 and TRBJ2-7; tentatively, D is TRBD1 (5 bases). Germline-derived CDR1 and CDR2 are KGHSH and LQKENI. The CDR3 is made up of 15 amino acids. V was cut by 2 bases and J by 4 bases, with 15 bases left in between. The CDR3 DNA reads as TGTGCCAGCTCACCAAGTGGACACCTGATGTACGAGCAGTACTTC. It yields the protein CASSPSGHLMYEQYF.

The chain links TRBV20-1 to TRBJ2-1; 9 bases match TRBD2. This CDR3 spans 16 amino acids. The ends lost 3 bases at V and 4 bases at J; junction bases unmatched: 10. CDR1 DFQATT and CDR2 SNEGSKA come from the germline V gene (reference sequence). This CDR3 is CSARRLASGEYNEQFF. As DNA, the CDR3 is TGCAGTGCTAGGCGGTTGGCTAGCGGGGAGTACAATGAGCAGTTCTTC.

With regard to this clonotype: With a much larger clone just one base away, this may be a read error. The rearrangement uses TRBV6-8 and TRBJ2-1; D remains unclear. Matching the DNA end better, TRBJ2-7 makes the J call doubtful. The CDR3 totals 17 residues. CDR1 is MNHGY and CDR2 is SAAAGT in the germline V gene. CDR3 DNA sequence: TGTGCCAGCAGTTCCTCGCCTTTGGGCAGACTCTACAATGAGCAGTACTTC. This codes for CASSSSPLGRLYNEQYF.

This clonotype was detected a few times. The chain uses TRBV12-3 or TRBV12-4 and TRBJ1-2, with D uncertain. V lost 4 bases and J lost 4, with 7 bases in between. This CDR3 is 12 amino acids long. CDR3 DNA sequence: TGTGCCAGCAGTTACGCCTCCTATGGCTACACCTTC. The encoded protein is CASSYASYGYTF.

This chain connects TRBV28 to TRBJ2-1; 11 bases fit TRBD2. J gave up 9 bases and V 3 bases, and 22 bases lay outside the gene matches. CDR1 is MDHEN and CDR2 is SYDVKM in the germline V gene. The CDR3 sequence is 20 residues long. CDR3 loop: CASSFPLLAGAPNASREQFF. As DNA, the CDR3 is TGTGCCAGCAGTTTCCCCCTACTAGCGGGGGCCCCAAACGCAAGCCGTGAGCAGTTCTTC.